This T cell receptor beta chain comes out of a study of blood T cell repertoires in COVID-19. The CDR3 consists of 13 residues. The V end lost 4 bases, the J end lost 0 bases, and 5 bases lay between the germline ends. Germline CDR1 SGHRS, CDR2 YFSETQ. The authors' processing: Amplified reference gene primers provided the basis for estimating nucleated cell counts. TCRdb's copy holds only in-frame clones and misses some; the assay was immunoSEQ multiplex PCR. V and J calls and clone size are given by that table; D and trimming were obtained from the DNA. The sample yields tens of thousands of clones, more than 65% seen once.

This clonotype was sampled from a man at least 80 years old with acute or convalescent COVID-19. The V gene is TRBV5-1, the J gene TRBJ1-3; no clear D. Sequenced sample: peripheral blood. CDR3 sequence (DNA): TGCGCCAGCAGCCCTTTCTCTGGAAACACCATATATTTT. Its protein product is CASSPFSGNTIYF. The full variable domain, in which reference TRBV5-1 and TRBJ1-3 provide the parts outside the CDR3, is KAGVTQTPRYLIKTRGQQVTLSCSPISGHRSVSWYQQTPGQGLQFLFEYFSETQRNKGNFPGRFSGRQFSNSRSEMNVSTLELGDSALYLCASSPFSGNTIYFGEGSWLTVV.